This T cell receptor beta chain was profiled in a study of blood T cell repertoires in COVID-19. Turning to the study itself: From T cells, B-cell-depleted T cells, or PBMCs came the material, which was cDNA or gDNA.

CDR1 and CDR2 (germline): LNHDA, SQIVND (reference sequence). The CDR3 contains 15 residues. V was clipped by 2 bases and J by 5 bases, with 15 bases between them. Sequenced by immunoSEQ multiplex PCR; TCRdb stores in-frame clones only, minus some. The table includes 150,000 to 200,000 clones, 80% to 85% detected once. The chain links TRBV19 to TRBJ1-2; possible D gene TRBD1, 5 bases. The sample comprised peripheral blood. This clonotype originated in a woman in her 30s with acute or convalescent COVID-19. The CDR3 protein is CASSISTSGEYGYTF. The DNA of the CDR3 is TGTGCCAGTAGTATATCCACGTCGGGGGAATATGGCTACACCTTC.